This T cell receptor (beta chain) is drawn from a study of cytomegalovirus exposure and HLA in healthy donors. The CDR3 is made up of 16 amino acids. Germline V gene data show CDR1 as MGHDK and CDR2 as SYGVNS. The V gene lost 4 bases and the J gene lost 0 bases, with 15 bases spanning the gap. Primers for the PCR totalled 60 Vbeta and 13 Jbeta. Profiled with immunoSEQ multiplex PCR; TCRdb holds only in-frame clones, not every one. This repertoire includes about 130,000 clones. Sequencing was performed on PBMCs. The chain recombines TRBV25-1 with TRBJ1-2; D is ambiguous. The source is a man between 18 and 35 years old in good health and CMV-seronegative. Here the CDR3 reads CASSASGGTSNYGYTF. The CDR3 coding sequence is TGTGCCAGCAGTGCATCGGGAGGCACTTCTAACTATGGCTACACCTTC.